This T cell receptor (beta chain) was retrieved from a study of identical twins. TCRdb used MiXCR to reprocess the 5' RACE reads, holding one entry per CDR3 protein. The data contain just under 550,000 distinct CDR3 sequences, roughly 15% of them seen just once; the ten biggest clones take up roughly 0.43%. These data were also reused for a study on yellow fever vaccine responses in identical twins.

The sample was CD4+ T cells sorted from blood. This TCR derives from a woman between 18 and 29 years old in good health.

The CDR3, as DNA: TGTGCCAGCAGTTACTCCTTTCGGGGCGATACGCAGTATTTT. This sequence encodes CASSYSFRGDTQYF. The J gene is TRBJ2-3, the V gene TRBV6-5, with D possibly being TRBD1 or TRBD2 (5 bases each). The germline V and J ends were trimmed by 0 bases and 6 bases, with 10 bases remaining between them. There are 14 residues in the CDR3. Germline-derived CDR1 and CDR2 are MNHEY and SVGAGI.